This TCR beta chain was observed in a study of cytomegalovirus exposure and HLA in healthy donors. Study background: Most genotyped donors, over 70% of more than 300, had Caucasian-associated genetic ancestry. Notes on the study in general: Serostatus for CMV was the only available immune exposure information.

The germline V gene encodes CDR1 GTSNPN and CDR2 SVGIG (reference sequence). This CDR3 has 12 residues. V was shortened by 8 bases and J by 6 bases, with 16 bases between the two germline ends. On this clone: Its target is unknown.

The PCR was carried out with 60 Vbeta primers and 13 Jbeta primers. The table came from immunoSEQ multiplex PCR; TCRdb's copy has only in-frame clones and leaves some out. The table has 50,000 or so clones, about 57% seen once. The material sequenced was PBMCs. The chain joins TRBV30 to TRBJ1-1, with TRBD1 as a possible D gene (6 bases). The TCR sequence derives from a human donor in good health. The CDR3 loop is CARNRVPSEAFF. CDR3 nucleotides: TGTGCCAGGAACAGGGTCCCGTCTGAAGCTTTCTTT. Full variable domain (missing parts from reference TRBV30 and TRBJ1-1): SQTIHQWPATLVQPVGSPLSLECTVEGTSNPNLYWYRQAAGRGLQLLFYSVGIGQISSEVPQNLSASRPQDRQFILSSKKLLLSDSGFYLCARNRVPSEAFFGQGTRLTVV.